Following are 5 T cell receptor beta chains from one sample sequenced in a study of T cell responses to AZD1222 COVID-19 vaccine. Using immunoSEQ multiplex PCR, the repertoire was profiled, and TCRdb retains in-frame clones only, with some absent. The profile covers 120,000 or so clones, with more than 80% appearing a single time and around 1.5% taken by the ten largest. The sample in question was peripheral blood, obtained on day 0 of AZD1222 vaccination. These receptor sequences come from an adult in good health.

This clone is a singleton in its sample. This chain joins TRBV5-4 and TRBJ2-7; unclear D gene. The CDR3 runs to 14 residues. V dropped 3 bases and J dropped 0 bases, with 10 bases sitting between them. Looked up from germline, CDR1 is SGHNT and CDR2 is YYREEE (reference sequence). CDR3 sequence (DNA): TGTGCCAGCAGCTGGGGTAAGTACTCCTACGAGCAGTACTTC. Amino acids: CASSWGKYSYEQYF.

The chain joins TRBV7-6 to TRBJ1-2; no definite D call. In germline, CDR1 is SGHVS, CDR2 FNYEAQ. V lost 2 bases and J lost 8, with 3 bases in between. The CDR3 consists of 10 residues. CDR3 sequence reads: CASSLKGYTF. The CDR3 coding sequence is TGTGCCAGCAGCTTAAAAGGCTACACCTTC. Full variable domain (outside the CDR3, taken from reference TRBV7-6 and TRBJ1-2): GAGVSQSPRYKVTKRGQDVALRCDPISGHVSLYWYRQALGQGPEFLTYFNYEAQQDKSGLPNDRFSAERPEGSISTLTIQRTEQRDSAMYRCASSLKGYTFGSGTRLTVV.

The chain combines TRBV18 with TRBJ2-7, with D perhaps TRBD1 (6 bases). Germline assignment: CDR1 KGHSH and CDR2 LQKENI. V lost 5 bases to trimming and J lost 4 bases, with 12 bases between them. The CDR3 totals 13 residues. The CDR3 here is CASSTGQFYEQYF. CDR3 nucleotides: TGTGCCAGCTCAACGGGACAATTTTACGAGCAGTACTTC.

This clone occurred once. J is TRBJ2-2 and V is TRBV12-3 or TRBV12-4; 8 nucleotides align to TRBD1. With V trimmed by 7 bases and J by 8 bases, 6 bases remained unmatched. The CDR3 length is 13 residues. The CDR3 bases are TGTGCCAGCACCCAACAGGGGGTGGGGGAGCTGTTTTTT. It codes for CASTQQGVGELFF.

CDR3 sequence: CASSWHAPPGRNTEAFF. In DNA form, the CDR3 reads TGTGCCAGCAGCTGGCACGCACCACCCGGGAGGAACACTGAAGCTTTCTTT. The V and J genes are TRBV7-3 and TRBJ1-1, with unresolved D. CDR1 is SGHTA and CDR2 is FQGTGA in the germline V gene. This CDR3 is built from 17 residues. Trimming removed 4 bases at V and 1 base at J, with 19 bases between.